Below, 19 T cell receptor beta chains from the same sample are listed, as sequenced in a study of cytomegalovirus exposure and HLA in healthy donors. The PCR used 60 Vbeta and 13 Jbeta primers. Using immunoSEQ multiplex PCR, the repertoire was profiled, and TCRdb retains in-frame clones only, with some absent. The data hold approximately 96,000 clones, with approximately 79% observed a single time. Specimen: PBMCs. The receptors shown here come from a male donor in good health and CMV-seronegative.

The CDR3 DNA reads as TGTGCCAGCAGTGCGGGACAGGGGGGAAATGAAAAACTGTTTTTT. Translation gives CASSAGQGGNEKLFF. The gene calls are TRBV6-1 and TRBJ1-4, with TRBD1 matching 11 bases. Germline-derived CDR1 and CDR2 are MNHNS and SASEGT. V lost 4 bases, J lost 5 bases, and 3 bases stayed unmatched. This CDR3 contains 15 residues.

This rearrangement joins TRBV19 to TRBJ1-5; weak D call: TRBD1 (6 bases). There are 14 residues in the CDR3. Germline V gene lookup returns CDR1 LNHDA and CDR2 SQIVND (reference sequence). Trimming removed 9 bases from V and 4 bases from J, with 16 bases in between. In nucleotides, the CDR3 is TGTGCCAGCCAGCAACGGGACATTAATCAGCCCCAGCATTTT. This sequence encodes CASQQRDINQPQHF.

This clone occurred a few times. V gene TRBV5-1 combines with J gene TRBJ2-7, with D possibly being TRBD1 (6 bases). With 6 bases removed from V and 3 bases from J, the gap between germline ends came to 19 bases. CDR1 is SGHRS and CDR2 is YFSETQ in the germline V gene. CDR3 length: 15 residues. The CDR3, as DNA: TGCGCCAGCAATTCAGGGGACGGTGGCTACTACGAGCAGTACTTC. Translating it yields CASNSGDGGYYEQYF.

This chain connects TRBV30 to TRBJ2-7; 9 nucleotides match TRBD1. The CDR3 loop spans 12 amino acids. The germline V gene encodes CDR1 GTSNPN and CDR2 SVGIG (reference sequence). With V trimmed by 3 bases and J by 6 bases, 3 bases remained unmatched. CDR3 region: CAWSDRGSEQYF. The CDR3 region has the DNA TGTGCCTGGAGCGACAGGGGGTCCGAGCAGTACTTC.

The rearrangement uses TRBV28 and TRBJ1-5, with D possibly TRBD1 on 5 matching bases. V was cut by 8 bases and J by 6 bases, with 14 bases left in between. Germline CDR1 reads MDHEN; CDR2 reads SYDVKM. This CDR3 comprises 13 residues. The CDR3 coding sequence is TGTGCCAGCTTAACAGGCTTAAGTCAGCCCCAGCATTTT. Its translation: CASLTGLSQPQHF.

The chain has TRBV6-5 and TRBJ1-5; 10 bases are a match to TRBD1. Germline CDR1 MNHEY, CDR2 SVGAGI. Losses at the gene ends were 5 bases for V and 7 bases for J; bases not matched to a gene: 8. CDR3 length: 15 residues. For the CDR3, the DNA is TGTGCCAGCAGTCGGACCCGGGACAGGGGACAGCCCCAGCATTTT. Protein sequence: CASSRTRDRGQPQHF.

This rearrangement joins TRBV11-3 to TRBJ2-1; TRBD2 might be the D (5 bases). Between the trimmed V and J ends, which lost 4 bases and 8 bases, there was a span of 15 bases. The CDR3 has 14 amino acids. Germline assignment: CDR1 SGHNT and CDR2 YENEEA. CDR3 in DNA: TGTGCCAGCAGCTCCCATTTAACCGGGGATGAGCAGTTCTTC. This codes for CASSSHLTGDEQFF.

This rearrangement joins TRBV25-1 to TRBJ2-1; TRBD2 matches 7 bases. Germline V CDR1 and CDR2: MGHDK, SYGVNS. The CDR3 is made up of 16 amino acids. The ends lost 5 bases at V and 7 bases at J; junction bases unmatched: 14. The CDR3 region is CASSPYIGDYRNEQFF. In DNA form, the CDR3 reads TGTGCCAGCAGTCCGTACATTGGGGACTACAGAAATGAGCAGTTCTTC.

The V gene is TRBV19, the J gene TRBJ1-1; D is undetermined. V lost 5 bases and J lost 1, with 14 bases in between. The CDR3 spans 15 residues. Germline V CDR1 and CDR2: LNHDA, SQIVND (reference sequence). The DNA for the CDR3 is TGTGCCAGTAGTGCCTTGGGCAGACAGAACACTGAAGCTTTCTTT. Residues: CASSALGRQNTEAFF.

The CDR3 loop is CASSPRQGRETQYF. Written as DNA, the CDR3 is TGTGCCAGCAGCCCGAGACAGGGCCGGGAGACCCAGTACTTC. J is TRBJ2-5 and V is TRBV7-8; 7 positions agree with TRBD1. This CDR3 contains 14 residues. Germline trimming cut 5 bases from V and 5 bases from J; bases unmatched to any gene: 8. The germline V gene encodes CDR1 SGHVS and CDR2 FQNEAQ.

This chain uses TRBV27 with TRBJ2-1, with a possible D match to TRBD2 (5 bases). Germline V gene sequence: CDR1 MNHEY, CDR2 SMNVEV (reference sequence). V was cut by 6 bases and J by 7 bases, with 10 bases left in between. This CDR3 is built from 12 residues. The CDR3 protein is CASREVRNEQFF. CDR3 bases: TGTGCCAGCAGGGAGGTGAGGAATGAGCAGTTCTTC.

The V gene is TRBV6-5, the J gene TRBJ2-7; D ambiguous. Trimming removed 7 bases at V and 0 bases at J, with 13 bases between. The CDR3 sequence is 14 residues long. Germline V gives CDR1 MNHEY, CDR2 SVGAGI. CDR3 sequence: CASMPRVTSYEQYF. DNA for the CDR3: TGTGCCAGCATGCCTCGGGTTACCTCCTACGAGCAGTACTTC.

The genes are TRBV6-6 and TRBJ2-3; D is perhaps TRBD1 (6 bases). Trimming shortened V by 5 bases and J by 3 bases, and 18 bases separated the two germline ends. The germline V gene has CDR1 MNHNY and CDR2 SVGAGI (reference sequence). This CDR3 has 16 amino acids. The CDR3 DNA sequence: TGTGCCAGCAGTCAAGGGGGAACAATTGGGACAGATACGCAGTATTTT. Translated: CASSQGGTIGTDTQYF.

The V call is TRBV30, the J call TRBJ2-7, with a weak D call TRBD1 (6 bases). The V gene lost 2 bases and the J gene lost 6 bases, with 11 bases spanning the gap. The CDR3 runs 12 residues. Germline V gene lookup returns CDR1 GTSNPN and CDR2 SVGIG (reference sequence). The CDR3 DNA reads as TGTGCCTGGAGTTACAGGGTTGCCGAGCAGTACTTC. This translates into CAWSYRVAEQYF.

The chain uses TRBV7-8 and TRBJ1-5; 9 bases fit TRBD1. Germline V gives CDR1 SGHVS, CDR2 FQNEAQ. The CDR3 extends over 15 amino acids. V lost 1 base to trimming and J lost 7 bases; unmatched junction nucleotides: 5. The CDR3 coding sequence is TGTGCCAGCAGCTTAGGACAGGGGGTTACGCAGCCCCAGCATTTT. This translates into CASSLGQGVTQPQHF.

The chain joins TRBV7-3 to TRBJ1-1, with D uncertain. Trimming took off 5 bases at V and 1 base at J, with 8 bases between the two ends. This CDR3 comprises 13 residues. Per germline, CDR1 SGHTA and CDR2 FQGTGA. The CDR3 is CASSLATNTEAFF. CDR3 DNA sequence: TGTGCCAGCAGCCTAGCGACGAACACTGAAGCTTTCTTT.

The chain employs TRBV25-1 and TRBJ2-1, with 7 bases fitting TRBD2. Losses at the gene ends were 1 base for V and 0 bases for J; bases not matched to a gene: 6. Germline V CDR1 and CDR2: MGHDK, SYGVNS. The CDR3 contains 17 residues. The CDR3 DNA sequence: TGTGCCAGCAGTGAATTGTTGTGGACTAGCTCCTACAATGAGCAGTTCTTC. It specifies CASSELLWTSSYNEQFF.

This clone was seen a handful of times. The chain couples TRBV9 to TRBJ2-1; 7 bases map to TRBD2. Trimming at V came to 0 bases and at J to 7 bases, leaving 7 bases not matched to a gene. The CDR3 has 15 residues. Germline V gene lookup returns CDR1 SGDLS and CDR2 YYNGEE. The CDR3 here is CASSVEGTIGNEQFF. The CDR3 DNA reads TGTGCCAGCAGCGTAGAGGGGACTATTGGTAATGAGCAGTTCTTC.

This rearrangement joins TRBV5-6 to TRBJ2-3; 9 nucleotides align to TRBD1. Unmatched junction bases numbered 6, after V lost 4 bases and J lost 3 bases. Germline values: CDR1 SGHDT, CDR2 YYEEEE. There are 15 residues in the CDR3. The CDR3 DNA reads as TGTGCCAGCAGCCTCGGACAGGGGAGAACAGATACGCAGTATTTT. It yields the protein CASSLGQGRTDTQYF.